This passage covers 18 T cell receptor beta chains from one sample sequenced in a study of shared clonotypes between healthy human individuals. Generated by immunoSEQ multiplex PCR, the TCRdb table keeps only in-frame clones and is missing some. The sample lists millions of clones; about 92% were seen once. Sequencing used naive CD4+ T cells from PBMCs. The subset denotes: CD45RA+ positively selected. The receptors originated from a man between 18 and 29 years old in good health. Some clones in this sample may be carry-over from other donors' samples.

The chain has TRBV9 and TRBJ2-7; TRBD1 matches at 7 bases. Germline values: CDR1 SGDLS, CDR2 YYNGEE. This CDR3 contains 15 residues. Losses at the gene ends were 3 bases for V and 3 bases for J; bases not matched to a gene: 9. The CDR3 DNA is TGTGCCAGCAGCGAACGAGACAGGGCAGGCTACGAGCAGTACTTC. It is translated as CASSERDRAGYEQYF.

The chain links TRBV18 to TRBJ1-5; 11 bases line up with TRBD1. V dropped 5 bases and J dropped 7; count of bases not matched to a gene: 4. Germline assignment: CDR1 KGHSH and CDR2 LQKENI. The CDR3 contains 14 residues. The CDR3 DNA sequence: TGTGCCAGCTCAGGACAGGGGGCCAACCAGCCCCAGCATTTT. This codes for CASSGQGANQPQHF.

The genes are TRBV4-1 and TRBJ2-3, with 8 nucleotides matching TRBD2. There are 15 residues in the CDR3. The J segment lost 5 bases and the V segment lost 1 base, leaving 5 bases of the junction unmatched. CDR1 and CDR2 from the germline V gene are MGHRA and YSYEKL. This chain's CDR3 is CASSQVPGGLDTQYF. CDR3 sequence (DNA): TGCGCCAGCAGCCAAGTCCCGGGAGGGTTAGATACGCAGTATTTT.

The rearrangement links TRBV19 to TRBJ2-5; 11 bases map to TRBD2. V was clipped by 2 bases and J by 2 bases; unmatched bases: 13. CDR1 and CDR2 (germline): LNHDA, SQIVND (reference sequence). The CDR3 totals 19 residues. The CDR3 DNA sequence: TGTGCCAGTAGTATATACCCCCCCACTAGCGGGAGCCTTCAAGAGACCCAGTACTTC. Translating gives CASSIYPPTSGSLQETQYF.

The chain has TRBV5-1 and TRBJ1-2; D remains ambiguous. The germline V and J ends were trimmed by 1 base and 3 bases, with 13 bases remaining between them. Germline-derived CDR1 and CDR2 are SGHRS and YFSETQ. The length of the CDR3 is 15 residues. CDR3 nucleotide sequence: TGCGCCAGCAGCTTGTCCCGGGGAGGAGACTATGGCTACACCTTC. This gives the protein CASSLSRGGDYGYTF.

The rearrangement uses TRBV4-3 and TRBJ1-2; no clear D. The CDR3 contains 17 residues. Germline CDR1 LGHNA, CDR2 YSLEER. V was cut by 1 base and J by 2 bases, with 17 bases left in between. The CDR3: CASSQAGGRAANYGYTF. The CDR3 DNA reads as TGCGCCAGCAGCCAAGCGGGCGGGAGAGCGGCCAACTATGGCTACACCTTC.

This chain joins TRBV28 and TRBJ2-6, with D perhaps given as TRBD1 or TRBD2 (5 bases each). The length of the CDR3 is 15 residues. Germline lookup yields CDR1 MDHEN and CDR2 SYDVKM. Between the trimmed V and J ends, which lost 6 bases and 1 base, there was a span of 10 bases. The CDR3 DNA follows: TGTGCCAGCAGAAGGGACGAATCTGGGGCCAACGTCCTGACTTTC. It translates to CASRRDESGANVLTF. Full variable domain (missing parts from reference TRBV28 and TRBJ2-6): DVKVTQSSRYLVKRTGEKVFLECVQDMDHENMFWYRQDPGLGLRLIYFSYDVKMKEKGDIPEGYSVSREKKERFSLILESASTNQTSMYLCASRRDESGANVLTFGAGSRLTVL.

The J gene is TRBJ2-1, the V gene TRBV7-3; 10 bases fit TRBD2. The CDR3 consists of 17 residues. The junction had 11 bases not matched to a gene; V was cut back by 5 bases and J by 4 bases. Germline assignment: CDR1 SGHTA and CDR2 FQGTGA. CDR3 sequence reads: CASSPHSGRLPYNEQFF. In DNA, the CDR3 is TGTGCCAGCAGCCCACATAGCGGGAGGCTCCCTTACAATGAGCAGTTCTTC. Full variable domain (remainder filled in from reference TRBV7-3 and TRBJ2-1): GAGVSQTPSNKVTEKGKYVELRCDPISGHTALYWYRQSLGQGPEFLIYFQGTGAADDSGLPNDRFFAVRPEGSVSTLKIQRTERGDSAVYLCASSPHSGRLPYNEQFFGPGTRLTVL.

The chain's CDR3 is CASSLQGLGYGYTF. The CDR3 nucleotides are TGTGCCAGCAGTTTACAGGGGTTAGGATATGGCTACACCTTC. The chain recombines TRBV27 with TRBJ1-2; weak D call: TRBD1 (6 bases). V was shortened by 2 bases and J by 5 bases, with 12 bases between the two germline ends. Germline V gene sequence: CDR1 MNHEY, CDR2 SMNVEV (reference sequence). This CDR3 has 14 residues.

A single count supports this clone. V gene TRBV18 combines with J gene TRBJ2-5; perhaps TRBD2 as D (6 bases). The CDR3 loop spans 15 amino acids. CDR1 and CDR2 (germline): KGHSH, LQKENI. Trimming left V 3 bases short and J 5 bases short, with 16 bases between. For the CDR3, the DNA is TGTGCCAGCTCACCCCGGGGTAGCGGAATGGAGACCCAGTACTTC. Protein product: CASSPRGSGMETQYF.

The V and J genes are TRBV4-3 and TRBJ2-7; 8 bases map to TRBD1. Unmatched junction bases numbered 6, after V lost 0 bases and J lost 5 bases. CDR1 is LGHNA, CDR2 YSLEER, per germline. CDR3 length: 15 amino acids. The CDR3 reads CASSQEWTGWDEQYF. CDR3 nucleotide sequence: TGCGCCAGCAGCCAAGAGTGGACAGGGTGGGACGAGCAGTACTTC.

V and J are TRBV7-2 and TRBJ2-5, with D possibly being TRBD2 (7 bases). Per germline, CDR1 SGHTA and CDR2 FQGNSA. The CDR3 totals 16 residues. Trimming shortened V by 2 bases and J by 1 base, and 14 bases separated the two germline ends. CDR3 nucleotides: TGTGCCAGCAGCTTAAGGGGGAGGGGGGCCCAAGAGACCCAGTACTTC. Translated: CASSLRGRGAQETQYF.

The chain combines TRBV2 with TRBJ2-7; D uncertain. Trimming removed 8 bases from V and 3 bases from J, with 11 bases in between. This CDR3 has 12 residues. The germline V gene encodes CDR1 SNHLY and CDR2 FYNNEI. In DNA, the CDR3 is TGTGCCAGCTCCCAACTCAGCTACGAGCAGTACTTC. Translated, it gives CASSQLSYEQYF.

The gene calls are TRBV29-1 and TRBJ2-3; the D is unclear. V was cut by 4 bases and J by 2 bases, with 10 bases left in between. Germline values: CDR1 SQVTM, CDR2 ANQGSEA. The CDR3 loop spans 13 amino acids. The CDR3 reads CSVVKGNTDTQYF. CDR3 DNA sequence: TGCAGCGTTGTAAAAGGAAACACAGATACGCAGTATTTT.

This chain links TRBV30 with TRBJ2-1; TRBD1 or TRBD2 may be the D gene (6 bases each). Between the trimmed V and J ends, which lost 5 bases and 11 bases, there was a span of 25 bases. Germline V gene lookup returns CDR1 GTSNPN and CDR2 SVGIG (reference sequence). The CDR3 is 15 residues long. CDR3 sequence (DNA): TGTGCCTGGGGGGAACGACCGGGACTCCAGGGGCAGCAGTTCTTC. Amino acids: CAWGERPGLQGQQFF.

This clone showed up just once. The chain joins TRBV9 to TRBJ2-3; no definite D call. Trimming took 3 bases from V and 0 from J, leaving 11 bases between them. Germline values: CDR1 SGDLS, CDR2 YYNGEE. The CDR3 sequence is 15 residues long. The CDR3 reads CASSGSAASTDTQYF. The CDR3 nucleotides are TGTGCCAGCAGCGGGAGTGCCGCCAGCACAGATACGCAGTATTTT.

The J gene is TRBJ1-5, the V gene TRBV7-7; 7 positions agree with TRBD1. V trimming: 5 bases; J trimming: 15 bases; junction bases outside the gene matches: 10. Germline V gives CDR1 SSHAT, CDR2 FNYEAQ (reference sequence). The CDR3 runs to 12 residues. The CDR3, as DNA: TGTGCCAGCAGCGCAACAGGGGCCCCTTGGCATTTT. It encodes CASSATGAPWHF.

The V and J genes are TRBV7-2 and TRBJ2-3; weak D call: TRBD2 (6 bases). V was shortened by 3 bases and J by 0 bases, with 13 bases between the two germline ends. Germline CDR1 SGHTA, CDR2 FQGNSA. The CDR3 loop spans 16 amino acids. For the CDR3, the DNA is TGTGCCAGCAGCTTCCATAGCGGAGGGAGCACAGATACGCAGTATTTT. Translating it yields CASSFHSGGSTDTQYF.